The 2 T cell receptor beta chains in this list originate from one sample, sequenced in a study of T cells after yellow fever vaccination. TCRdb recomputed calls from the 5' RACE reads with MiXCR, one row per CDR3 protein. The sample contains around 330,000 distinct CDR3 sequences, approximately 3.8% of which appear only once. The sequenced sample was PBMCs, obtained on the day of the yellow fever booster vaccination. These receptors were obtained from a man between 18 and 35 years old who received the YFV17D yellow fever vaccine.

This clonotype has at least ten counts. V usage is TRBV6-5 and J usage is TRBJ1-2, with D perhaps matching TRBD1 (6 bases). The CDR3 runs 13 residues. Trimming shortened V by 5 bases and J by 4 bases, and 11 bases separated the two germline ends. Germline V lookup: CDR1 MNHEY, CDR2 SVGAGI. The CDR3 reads CASSRDTLYGYTF. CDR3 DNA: TGTGCCAGCAGTCGGGACACGCTCTATGGCTACACCTTC.

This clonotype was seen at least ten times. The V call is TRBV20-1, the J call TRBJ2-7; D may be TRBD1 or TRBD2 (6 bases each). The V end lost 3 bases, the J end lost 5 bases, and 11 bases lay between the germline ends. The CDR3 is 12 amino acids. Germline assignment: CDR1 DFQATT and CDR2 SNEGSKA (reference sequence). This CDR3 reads CSASPGADEQYF. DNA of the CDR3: TGCAGTGCTAGCCCGGGGGCCGACGAGCAGTACTTC.